These T cell receptor beta chains were read from a single sample in a study of early T cells in non-severe SARS-CoV-2 infection. In TCRdb, the 5' RACE reads were re-called with MiXCR into one record per CDR3 protein. Here the sample spans about 100,000 distinct CDR3 sequences, around 13% being singletons. Sequenced sample: whole blood. These receptor sequences come from an adult who was a healthcare worker with PCR-confirmed SARS-CoV-2 infection or an uninfected control (not recorded which). CDR3s include the opening cysteine and the closing phenylalanine or tryptophan. The order of the fields is D gene, V gene, clone size, CDR3 length, J gene, CDR3 protein, CDR3 DNA. A D gene is named only where the DNA matches it firmly. For some rows the clone size is stated as once, few or many, or as a class when expanded; others skip it.

D gene: NA
V gene: TRBV6-6
clone size: NA
CDR3 length: 15
J gene: TRBJ2-4
CDR3 protein: CASSYPQGDKNIQYF
CDR3 DNA: TGTGCCAGCAGTTACCCACAGGGCGACAAAAACATTCAGTACTTC

D gene: NA
V gene: TRBV7-2
clone size: many
CDR3 length: 16
J gene: TRBJ2-2
CDR3 protein: CASSSRRAPSTGELFF
CDR3 DNA: TGTGCCAGCAGCTCCCGGAGGGCCCCGTCGACCGGGGAGCTGTTTTTT

D gene: TRBD1
V gene: TRBV6-1
clone size: many
CDR3 length: 14
J gene: TRBJ1-2
CDR3 protein: CASSDWAQGNGYTF
CDR3 DNA: TGTGCCAGCAGTGATTGGGCACAGGGGAACGGCTACACCTTC

D gene: NA
V gene: TRBV9
clone size: NA
CDR3 length: 15
J gene: TRBJ1-1
CDR3 protein: CASNSNLKGRTEAFF
CDR3 DNA: TGTGCCAGCAACTCAAACCTAAAGGGGAGAACTGAAGCTTTCTTT

D gene: TRBD2
V gene: TRBV28
clone size: NA
CDR3 length: 17
J gene: TRBJ2-3
CDR3 protein: CASSLLGTSGITDTQYF
CDR3 DNA: TGTGCCAGCAGTTTGCTTGGGACTAGCGGGATCACAGATACGCAGTATTTT

D gene: NA
V gene: TRBV6-5
clone size: NA
CDR3 length: 14
J gene: TRBJ2-1
CDR3 protein: CASSYVSYGYEQFF
CDR3 DNA: TGTGCCAGCAGTTACGTTTCCTATGGCTATGAGCAGTTCTTC

D gene: TRBD2
V gene: TRBV10-3
clone size: once
CDR3 length: 15
J gene: TRBJ2-2
CDR3 protein: CAIRPTSGNTGELFF
CDR3 DNA: TGTGCCATCAGACCAACTAGCGGGAACACCGGGGAGCTGTTTTTT

D gene: NA
V gene: TRBV6-6
clone size: NA
CDR3 length: 13
J gene: TRBJ1-1
CDR3 protein: CASSWTVNTEAFF
CDR3 DNA: TGTGCCAGCAGTTGGACGGTGAACACTGAAGCTTTCTTT

D gene: TRBD2
V gene: TRBV9
clone size: many
CDR3 length: 16
J gene: TRBJ2-1
CDR3 protein: CASSILAGEGLNEQFF
CDR3 DNA: TGTGCCAGCAGCATCCTAGCGGGAGAGGGGTTGAATGAGCAGTTCTTC

D gene: TRBD1
V gene: TRBV12-3/TRBV12-4
clone size: NA
CDR3 length: 13
J gene: TRBJ1-1
CDR3 protein: CASSSGTGGKAFF
CDR3 DNA: TGTGCCAGCAGTTCGGGGACAGGGGGAAAAGCTTTCTTT

D gene: NA
V gene: TRBV6-5
clone size: few
CDR3 length: 17
J gene: TRBJ2-2
CDR3 protein: CASSPEGMEANTGELFF
CDR3 DNA: TGTGCCAGCAGCCCCGAAGGGATGGAGGCGAACACCGGGGAGCTGTTTTTT

D gene: TRBD1
V gene: TRBV10-3
clone size: NA
CDR3 length: 15
J gene: TRBJ1-2
CDR3 protein: CAISGGQDLNYGYTF
CDR3 DNA: TGTGCCATCAGTGGGGGACAGGACCTTAACTATGGCTACACCTTC

D gene: TRBD1
V gene: TRBV28
clone size: few
CDR3 length: 14
J gene: TRBJ2-7
CDR3 protein: CASSRPGTVSEQYF
CDR3 DNA: TGTGCCAGCAGTCGTCCCGGGACAGTTTCCGAGCAGTACTTC

D gene: TRBD2
V gene: TRBV5-6
clone size: NA
CDR3 length: 16
J gene: TRBJ2-1
CDR3 protein: CASSLGGLAVLNEQFF
CDR3 DNA: TGTGCCAGCAGCTTGGGGGGACTAGCGGTACTTAATGAGCAGTTCTTC

D gene: TRBD2
V gene: TRBV29-1
clone size: few
CDR3 length: 13
J gene: TRBJ2-3
CDR3 protein: CSAGGLAGDTQYF
CDR3 DNA: TGCAGCGCCGGAGGCCTAGCGGGAGATACGCAGTATTTT

D gene: NA
V gene: TRBV11-2
clone size: few
CDR3 length: 11
J gene: TRBJ2-5
CDR3 protein: CATAVQETQYF
CDR3 DNA: TGTGCCACAGCGGTTCAAGAGACCCAGTACTTC